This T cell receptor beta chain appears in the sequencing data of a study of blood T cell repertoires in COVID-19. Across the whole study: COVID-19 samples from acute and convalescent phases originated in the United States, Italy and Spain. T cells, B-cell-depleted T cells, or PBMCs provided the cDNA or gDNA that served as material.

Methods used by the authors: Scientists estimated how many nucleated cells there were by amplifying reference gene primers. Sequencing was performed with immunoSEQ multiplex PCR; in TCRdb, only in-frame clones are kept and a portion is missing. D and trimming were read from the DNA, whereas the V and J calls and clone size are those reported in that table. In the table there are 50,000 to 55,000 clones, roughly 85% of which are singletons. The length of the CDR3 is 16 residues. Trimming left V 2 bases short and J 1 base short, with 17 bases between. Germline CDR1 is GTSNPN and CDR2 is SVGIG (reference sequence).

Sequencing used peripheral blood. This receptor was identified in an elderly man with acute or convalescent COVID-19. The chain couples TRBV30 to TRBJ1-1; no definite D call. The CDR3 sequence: CAWSISRVISNTEAFF. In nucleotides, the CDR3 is TGTGCCTGGAGTATATCCCGGGTGATTTCGAACACTGAAGCTTTCTTT. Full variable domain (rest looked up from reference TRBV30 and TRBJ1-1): SQTIHQWPATLVQPVGSPLSLECTVEGTSNPNLYWYRQAAGRGLQLLFYSVGIGQISSEVPQNLSASRPQDRQFILSSKKLLLSDSGFYLCAWSISRVISNTEAFFGQGTRLTVV.